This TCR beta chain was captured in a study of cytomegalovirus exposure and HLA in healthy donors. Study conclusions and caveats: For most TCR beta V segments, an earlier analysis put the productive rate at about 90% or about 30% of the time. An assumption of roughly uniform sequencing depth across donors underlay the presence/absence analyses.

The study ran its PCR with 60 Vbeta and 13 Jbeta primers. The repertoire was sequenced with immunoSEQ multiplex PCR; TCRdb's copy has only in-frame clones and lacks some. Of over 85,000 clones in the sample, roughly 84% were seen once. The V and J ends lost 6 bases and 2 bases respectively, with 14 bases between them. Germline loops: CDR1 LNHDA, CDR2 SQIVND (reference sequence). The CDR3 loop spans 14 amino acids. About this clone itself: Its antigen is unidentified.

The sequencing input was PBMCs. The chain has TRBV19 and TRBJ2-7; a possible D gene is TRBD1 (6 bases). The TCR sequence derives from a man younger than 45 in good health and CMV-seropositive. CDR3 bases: TGTGCCAGTAGCACCAAAACAGGGCCCTACGAGCAGTACTTC. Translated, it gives CASSTKTGPYEQYF.